The clone carrying this T cell receptor (beta chain) was observed a handful of times. What it binds is unknown. This entry is derived from a study of cytomegalovirus exposure and HLA in healthy donors. Turning to the study itself: A later analysis reported the same platform for the roughly 110 validation repertoires and the approximately 640 first-cohort repertoires.

TCRdb's copy holds only in-frame clones and misses some; the assay was immunoSEQ multiplex PCR. The profile shows 100,000 or so clones, roughly 87% of them singletons. Germline V gives CDR1 MNHEY, CDR2 SVGAGI. Trimming pared 8 bases from V and 6 bases from J, leaving 10 bases between. The CDR3 is 12 amino acids. Study outcomes and limitations: There were 160 or so TCR beta chains listed as cytomegalovirus-associated. Per published reports, the classifier diagnosed cytomegalovirus status with high specificity and sensitivity.

While the first cohort had 600 to 750 subjects, the donors belonged to the separate validation cohort of roughly 130 subjects. This sequence joins TRBV6-5 and TRBJ2-2; D remains ambiguous. Sequencing was performed on PBMCs. The receptor comes from a woman aged 30 to 39 in good health and CMV-seronegative. The CDR3 nucleotides are TGTGCCAGCTGTGAGGCTCCCGGGGAGCTGTTTTTT. Encoded protein: CASCEAPGELFF.